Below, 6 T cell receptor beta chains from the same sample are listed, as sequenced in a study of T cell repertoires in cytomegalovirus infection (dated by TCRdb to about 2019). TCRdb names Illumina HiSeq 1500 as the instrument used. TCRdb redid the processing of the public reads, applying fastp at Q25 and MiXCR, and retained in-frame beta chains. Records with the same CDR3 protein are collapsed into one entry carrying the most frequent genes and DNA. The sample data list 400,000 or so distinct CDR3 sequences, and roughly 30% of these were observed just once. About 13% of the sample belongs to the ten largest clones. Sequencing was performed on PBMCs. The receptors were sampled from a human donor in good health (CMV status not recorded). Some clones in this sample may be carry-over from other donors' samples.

The CDR3 DNA sequence: TGTGCCAGCAGCATTGACAGGGCATACTACAATGAGCAGTTCTTC. This codes for CASSIDRAYYNEQFF. This chain connects TRBV7-9 to TRBJ2-1, with 7 positions matching TRBD1. The J segment lost 3 bases and the V segment lost 5 bases, leaving 7 bases of the junction unmatched. Germline V lookup: CDR1 SEHNR, CDR2 FQNEAQ (reference sequence). The CDR3 is made up of 15 amino acids.

This chain's CDR3 is CASSSGVYYNEQFF. The CDR3 DNA sequence: TGTGCCAGCAGCTCGGGGGTATACTACAATGAGCAGTTCTTC. The chain recombines TRBV7-9 with TRBJ2-1, with TRBD2 as a possible D gene (6 bases). This CDR3 has 14 amino acids. V was clipped by 4 bases and J by 3 bases, with 10 bases between them. Germline CDR1 is SEHNR and CDR2 is FQNEAQ (reference sequence).

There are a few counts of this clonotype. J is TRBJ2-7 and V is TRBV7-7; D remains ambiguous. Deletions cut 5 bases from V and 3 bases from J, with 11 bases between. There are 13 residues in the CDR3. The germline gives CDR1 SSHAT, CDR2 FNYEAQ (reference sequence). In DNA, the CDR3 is TGTGCCAGCAGCAAGGGATCCGGCTACGAGCAGTACTTC. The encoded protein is CASSKGSGYEQYF.

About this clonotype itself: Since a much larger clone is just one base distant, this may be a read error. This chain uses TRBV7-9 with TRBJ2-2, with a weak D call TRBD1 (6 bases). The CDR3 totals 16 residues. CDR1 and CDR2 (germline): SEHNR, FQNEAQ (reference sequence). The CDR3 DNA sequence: TGTGCCAGCAGCGAAGAGGGGGTCCCGAACACCGTGGAGCTGTTTTTT. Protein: CASSEEGVPNTVELFF. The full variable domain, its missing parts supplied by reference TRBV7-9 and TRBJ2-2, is DTGVSQNPRHKITKRGQNVTFRCDPISEHNRLYWYRQTLGQGPEFLTYFQNEAQLEKSRLLSDRFSAERPKGSFSTLEIQRTEQGDSAMYLCASSEEGVPNTVELFFGEGSRLTVL.

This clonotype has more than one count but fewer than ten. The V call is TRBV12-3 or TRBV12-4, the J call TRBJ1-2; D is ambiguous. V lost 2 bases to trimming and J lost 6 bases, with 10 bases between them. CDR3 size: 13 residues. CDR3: CASSLSSRDGYTF. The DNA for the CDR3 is TGTGCCAGCAGTTTAAGTTCTAGGGATGGCTACACCTTC.

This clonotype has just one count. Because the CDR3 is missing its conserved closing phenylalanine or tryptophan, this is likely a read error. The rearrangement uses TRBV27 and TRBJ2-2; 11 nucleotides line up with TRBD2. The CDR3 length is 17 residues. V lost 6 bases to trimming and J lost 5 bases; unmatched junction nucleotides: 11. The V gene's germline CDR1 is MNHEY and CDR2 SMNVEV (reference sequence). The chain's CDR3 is CASSPTSGGLRTGELFL. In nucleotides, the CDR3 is TGTGCCAGCAGCCCAACTAGCGGGGGTCTGAGAACCGGGGAGCTGTTTTTG.